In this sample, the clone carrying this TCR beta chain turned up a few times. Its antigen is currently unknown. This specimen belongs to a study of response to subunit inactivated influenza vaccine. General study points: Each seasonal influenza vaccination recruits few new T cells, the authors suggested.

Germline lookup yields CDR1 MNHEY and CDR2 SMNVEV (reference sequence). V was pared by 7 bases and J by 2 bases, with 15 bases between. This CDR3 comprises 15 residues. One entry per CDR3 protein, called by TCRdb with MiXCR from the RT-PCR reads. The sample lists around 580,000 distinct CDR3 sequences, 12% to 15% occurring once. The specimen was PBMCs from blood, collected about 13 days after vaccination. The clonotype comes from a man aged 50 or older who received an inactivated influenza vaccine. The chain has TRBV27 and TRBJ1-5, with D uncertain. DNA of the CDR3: TGTGCCAGCACGGCCGGGTTTGGCGGCAATCAGCCCCAGCATTTT. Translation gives CASTAGFGGNQPQHF.